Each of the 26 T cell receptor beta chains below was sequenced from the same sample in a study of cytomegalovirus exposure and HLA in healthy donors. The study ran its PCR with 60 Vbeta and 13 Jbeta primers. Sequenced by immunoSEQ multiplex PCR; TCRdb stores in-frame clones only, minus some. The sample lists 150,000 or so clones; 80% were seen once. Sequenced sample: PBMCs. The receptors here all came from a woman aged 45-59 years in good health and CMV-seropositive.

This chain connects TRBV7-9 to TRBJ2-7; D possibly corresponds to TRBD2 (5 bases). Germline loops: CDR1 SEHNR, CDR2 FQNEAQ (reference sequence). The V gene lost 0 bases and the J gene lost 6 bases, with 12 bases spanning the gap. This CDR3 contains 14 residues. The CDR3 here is CASSLAARVREQYF. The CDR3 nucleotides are TGTGCCAGCAGCTTAGCGGCGCGGGTGCGCGAGCAGTACTTC.

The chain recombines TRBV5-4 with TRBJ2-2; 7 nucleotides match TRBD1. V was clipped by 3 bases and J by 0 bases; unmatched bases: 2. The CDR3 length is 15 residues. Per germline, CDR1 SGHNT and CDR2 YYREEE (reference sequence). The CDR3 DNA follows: TGTGCCAGCAGCTCAGGACAGGCGAACACCGGGGAGCTGTTTTTT. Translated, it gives CASSSGQANTGELFF. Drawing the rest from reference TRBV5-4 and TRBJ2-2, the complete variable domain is ETGVTQSPTHLIKTRGQQVTLRCSSQSGHNTVSWYQQALGQGPQFIFQYYREEENGRGNFPPRFSGLQFPNYSSELNVNALELDDSALYLCASSSGQANTGELFFGEGSRLTVL.

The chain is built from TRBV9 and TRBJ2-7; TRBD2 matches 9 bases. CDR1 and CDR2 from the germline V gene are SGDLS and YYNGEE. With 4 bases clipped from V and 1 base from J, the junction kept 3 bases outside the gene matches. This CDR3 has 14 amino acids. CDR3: CASSLTSGSYEQYF. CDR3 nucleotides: TGTGCCAGCAGCCTAACTAGCGGGTCCTACGAGCAGTACTTC.

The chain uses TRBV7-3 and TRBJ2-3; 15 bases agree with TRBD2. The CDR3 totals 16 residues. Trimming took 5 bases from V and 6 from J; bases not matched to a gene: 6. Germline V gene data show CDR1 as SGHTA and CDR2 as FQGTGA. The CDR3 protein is CASSPGLAGGPDTQYF. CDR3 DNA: TGTGCCAGCAGCCCCGGACTAGCGGGAGGGCCGGATACGCAGTATTTT.

The CDR3 here is CASSYLGTSGSNEQFF. DNA for the CDR3: TGTGCCAGCAGTTACTTAGGGACTAGCGGGAGCAATGAGCAGTTCTTC. The chain employs TRBV6-6 and TRBJ2-1, with 14 bases identical to TRBD2. V shed 1 base, J shed 6 bases, and the junction held 2 bases outside the gene matches. Germline-derived CDR1 and CDR2 are MNHNY and SVGAGI (reference sequence). This CDR3 has 16 amino acids.

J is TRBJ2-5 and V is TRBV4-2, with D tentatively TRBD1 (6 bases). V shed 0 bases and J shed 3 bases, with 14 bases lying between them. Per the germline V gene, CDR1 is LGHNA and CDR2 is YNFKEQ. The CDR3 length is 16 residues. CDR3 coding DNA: TGTGCCAGCAGCCAAGATCAAGGCAGGGGTGAAGAGACCCAGTACTTC. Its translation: CASSQDQGRGEETQYF.

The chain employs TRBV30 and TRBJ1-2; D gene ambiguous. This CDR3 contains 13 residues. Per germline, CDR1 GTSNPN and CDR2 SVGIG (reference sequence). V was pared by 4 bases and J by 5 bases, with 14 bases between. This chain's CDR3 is CAWTGGWTYGYTF. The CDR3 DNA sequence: TGTGCCTGGACCGGAGGGTGGACTTATGGCTACACCTTC.

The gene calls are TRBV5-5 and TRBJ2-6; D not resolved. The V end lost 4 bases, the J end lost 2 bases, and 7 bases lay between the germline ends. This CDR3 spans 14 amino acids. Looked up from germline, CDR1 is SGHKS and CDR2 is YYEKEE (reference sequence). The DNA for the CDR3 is TGTGCCAGCAGCAGAGTTCCTGGGGCCAACGTCCTGACTTTC. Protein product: CASSRVPGANVLTF. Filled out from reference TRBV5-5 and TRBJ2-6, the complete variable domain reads DAGVTQSPTHLIKTRGQQVTLRCSPISGHKSVSWYQQVLGQGPQFIFQYYEKEERGRGNFPDRFSARQFPNYSSELNVNALLLGDSALYLCASSRVPGANVLTFGAGSRLTVL.

The CDR3 DNA reads as TGTGCCAGCAGCCTGTCGCGGGGGTTCCTAGTTGATGAGCAGTTCTTC. Translated: CASSLSRGFLVDEQFF. The chain carries TRBV27 and TRBJ2-1; the match to TRBD2 covers 7 bases. The CDR3 length is 16 residues. CDR1 and CDR2 (germline): MNHEY, SMNVEV (reference sequence). The junction had 16 bases not matched to a gene; V was cut back by 6 bases and J by 8 bases.

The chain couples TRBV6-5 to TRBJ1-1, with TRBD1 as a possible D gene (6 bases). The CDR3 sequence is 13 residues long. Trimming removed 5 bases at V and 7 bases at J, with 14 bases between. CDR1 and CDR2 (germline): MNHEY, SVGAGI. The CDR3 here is CASSRWGQGEAFF. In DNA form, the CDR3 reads TGTGCCAGCAGTCGTTGGGGGCAAGGTGAAGCTTTCTTT.

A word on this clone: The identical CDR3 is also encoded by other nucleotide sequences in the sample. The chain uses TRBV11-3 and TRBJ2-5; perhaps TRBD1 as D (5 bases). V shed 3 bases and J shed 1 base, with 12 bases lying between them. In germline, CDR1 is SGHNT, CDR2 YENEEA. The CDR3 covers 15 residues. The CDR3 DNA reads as TGTGCCAGCAGCTTGGGAACAGGTTCCCAAGAGACCCAGTACTTC. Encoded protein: CASSLGTGSQETQYF.

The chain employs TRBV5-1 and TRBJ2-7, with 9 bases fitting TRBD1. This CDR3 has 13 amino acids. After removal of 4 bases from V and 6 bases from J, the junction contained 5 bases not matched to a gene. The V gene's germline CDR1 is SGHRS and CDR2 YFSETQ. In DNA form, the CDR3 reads TGCGCCAGCAGCGGGGGGACAGGGTTCGAGCAGTACTTC. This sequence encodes CASSGGTGFEQYF.

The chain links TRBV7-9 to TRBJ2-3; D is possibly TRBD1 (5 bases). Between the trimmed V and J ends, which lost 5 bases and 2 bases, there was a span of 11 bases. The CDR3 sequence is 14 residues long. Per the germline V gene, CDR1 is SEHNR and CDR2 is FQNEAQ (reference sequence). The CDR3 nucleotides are TGTGCCAGCAGCCTTAGACAGACCACAGATACGCAGTATTTT. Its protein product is CASSLRQTTDTQYF.

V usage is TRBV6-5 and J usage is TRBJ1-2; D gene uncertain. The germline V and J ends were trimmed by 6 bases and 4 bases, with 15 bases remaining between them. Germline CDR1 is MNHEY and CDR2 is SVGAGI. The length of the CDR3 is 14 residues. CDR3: CASSRDSLGYGYTF. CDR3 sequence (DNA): TGTGCCAGCAGCCGAGACTCCCTAGGCTATGGCTACACCTTC.

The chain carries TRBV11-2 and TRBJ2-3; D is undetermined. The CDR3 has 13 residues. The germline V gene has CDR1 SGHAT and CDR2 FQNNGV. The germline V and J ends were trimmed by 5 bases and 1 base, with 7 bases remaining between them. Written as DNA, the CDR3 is TGTGCCAGCAGCCCCTACGGCACAGATACGCAGTATTTT. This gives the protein CASSPYGTDTQYF.

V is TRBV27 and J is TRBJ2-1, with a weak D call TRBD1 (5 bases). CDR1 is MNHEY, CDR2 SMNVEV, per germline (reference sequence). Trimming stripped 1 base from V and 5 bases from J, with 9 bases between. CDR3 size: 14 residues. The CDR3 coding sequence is TGTGCCAGCAGTTTATTAGGGGCCCACAATGAGCAGTTCTTC. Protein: CASSLLGAHNEQFF.

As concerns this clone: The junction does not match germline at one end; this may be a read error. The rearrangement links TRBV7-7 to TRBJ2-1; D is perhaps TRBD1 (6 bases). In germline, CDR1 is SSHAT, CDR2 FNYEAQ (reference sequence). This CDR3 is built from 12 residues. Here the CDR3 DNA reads TGTGCTAGCAGCAGCACAGGGCTTGAGCAGTTCTTC. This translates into CASSSTGLEQFF.

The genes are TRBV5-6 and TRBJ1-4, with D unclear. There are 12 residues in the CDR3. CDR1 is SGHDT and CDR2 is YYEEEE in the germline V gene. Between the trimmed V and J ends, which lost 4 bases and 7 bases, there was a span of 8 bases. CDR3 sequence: CASSRGVEKLFF. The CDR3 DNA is TGTGCCAGCAGCCGGGGAGTTGAAAAACTGTTTTTT.

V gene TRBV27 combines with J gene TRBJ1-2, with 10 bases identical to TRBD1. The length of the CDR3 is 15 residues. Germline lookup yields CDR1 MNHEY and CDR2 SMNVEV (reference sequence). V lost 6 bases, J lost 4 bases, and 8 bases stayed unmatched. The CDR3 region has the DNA TGTGCCAGCAGGGAAGACAGGGGGCGTAGCTATGGCTACACCTTC. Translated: CASREDRGRSYGYTF.

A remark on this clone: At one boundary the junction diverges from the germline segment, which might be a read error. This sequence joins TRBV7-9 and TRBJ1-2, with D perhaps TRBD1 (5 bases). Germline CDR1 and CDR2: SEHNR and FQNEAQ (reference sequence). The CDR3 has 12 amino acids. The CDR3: CSSSVDSYGYTF. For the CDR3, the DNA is TGTTCCAGCAGCGTCGACAGCTATGGCTACACCTTC.

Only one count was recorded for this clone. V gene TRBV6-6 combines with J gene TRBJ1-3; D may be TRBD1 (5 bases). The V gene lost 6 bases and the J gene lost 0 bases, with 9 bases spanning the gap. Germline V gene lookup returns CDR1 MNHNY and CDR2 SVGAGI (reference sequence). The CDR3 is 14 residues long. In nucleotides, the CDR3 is TGTGCCAGCAGCCCCGGGGGCTCTGGAAACACCATATATTTT. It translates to CASSPGGSGNTIYF.

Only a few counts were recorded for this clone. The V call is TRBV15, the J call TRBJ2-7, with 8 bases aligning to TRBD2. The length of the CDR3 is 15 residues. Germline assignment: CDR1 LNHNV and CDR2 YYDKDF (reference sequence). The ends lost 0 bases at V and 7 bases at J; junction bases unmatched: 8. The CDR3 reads CATSRDRAGAEEQYF. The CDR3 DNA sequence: TGTGCCACCAGCAGAGATAGAGCGGGAGCGGAAGAGCAGTACTTC.

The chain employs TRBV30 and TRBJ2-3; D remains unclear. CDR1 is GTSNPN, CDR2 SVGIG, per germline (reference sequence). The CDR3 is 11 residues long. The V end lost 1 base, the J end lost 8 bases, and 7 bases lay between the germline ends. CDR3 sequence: CAWSAPGTQYF. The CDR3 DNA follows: TGTGCCTGGAGTGCCCCAGGTACGCAGTATTTT.

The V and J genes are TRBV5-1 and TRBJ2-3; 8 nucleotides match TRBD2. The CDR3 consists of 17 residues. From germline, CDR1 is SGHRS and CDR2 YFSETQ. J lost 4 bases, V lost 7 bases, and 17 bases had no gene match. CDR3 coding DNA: TGCGCCAGCGGGTTAGCGGGGAGAACCGGAGGTCCAGATACGCAGTATTTT. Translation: CASGLAGRTGGPDTQYF.

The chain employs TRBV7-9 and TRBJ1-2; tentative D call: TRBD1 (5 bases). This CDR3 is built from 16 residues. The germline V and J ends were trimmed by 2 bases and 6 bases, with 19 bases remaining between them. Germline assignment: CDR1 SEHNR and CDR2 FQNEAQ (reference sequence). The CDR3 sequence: CASSLLGRAGKNGYTF. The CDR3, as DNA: TGTGCCAGCAGCTTATTGGGGAGGGCAGGGAAGAATGGCTACACCTTC.

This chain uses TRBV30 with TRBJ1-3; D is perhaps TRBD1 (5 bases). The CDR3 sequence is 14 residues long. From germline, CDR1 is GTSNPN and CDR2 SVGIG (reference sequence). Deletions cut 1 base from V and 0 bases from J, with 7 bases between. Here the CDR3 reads CAWSDRSSGNTIYF. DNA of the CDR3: TGTGCCTGGAGTGACAGGAGCTCTGGAAACACCATATATTTT. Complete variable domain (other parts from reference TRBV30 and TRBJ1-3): SQTIHQWPATLVQPVGSPLSLECTVEGTSNPNLYWYRQAAGRGLQLLFYSVGIGQISSEVPQNLSASRPQDRQFILSSKKLLLSDSGFYLCAWSDRSSGNTIYFGEGSWLTVV.